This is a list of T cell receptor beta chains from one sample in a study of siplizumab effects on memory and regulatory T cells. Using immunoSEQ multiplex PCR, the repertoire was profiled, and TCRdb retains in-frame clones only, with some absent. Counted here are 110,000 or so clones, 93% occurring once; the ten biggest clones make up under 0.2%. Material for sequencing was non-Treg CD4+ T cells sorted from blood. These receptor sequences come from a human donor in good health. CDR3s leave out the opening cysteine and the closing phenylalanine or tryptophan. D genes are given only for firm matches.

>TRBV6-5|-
ASTLWATGNTEAF
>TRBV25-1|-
ASSGGAGAYTGELF
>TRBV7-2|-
ASSSRETQY
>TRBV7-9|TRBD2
ASSKTSSTSRSETQY
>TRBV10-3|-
AISDGRQETQY
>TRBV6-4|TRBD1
ASSAGTGGQPQH
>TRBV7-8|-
ASSLTDRVGNTEAF
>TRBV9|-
ASSVVQGILGTEAF
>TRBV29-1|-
SVVTDYSYEQY
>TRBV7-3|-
ASSLYGTTDTQY
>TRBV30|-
AWSADGYEQY
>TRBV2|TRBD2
ASSEARGGKAGELF
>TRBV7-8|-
ASSQSRGYGYT
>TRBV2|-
ASSEWLSGNTIY
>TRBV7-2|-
ASSSRQTSNTEAF
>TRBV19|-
ASSIPGGGRT
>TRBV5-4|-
ASSLGGYMGAMNTEAF
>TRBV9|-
ASSPDSLGAVIYGYT
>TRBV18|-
ASSPNVLTGSYGYT
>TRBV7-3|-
ASSLLGSTEAF
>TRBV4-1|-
ASRRLFENIQY
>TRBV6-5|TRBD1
ASIKPGQGGGYT
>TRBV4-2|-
ASSQEQYNSPLH
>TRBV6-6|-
ASSYSFLGQYYEQY
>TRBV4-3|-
ASSQDPQNYGYT
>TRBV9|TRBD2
ASSLSGGEQY
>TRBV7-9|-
ASRLLGGQNEQF
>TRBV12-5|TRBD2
ASGPPTSGGTKETQY
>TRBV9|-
ASSVGQSSYNSPLH
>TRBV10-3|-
AISNGLRLWGEDTQY
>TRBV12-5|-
ASGTRGRGYYGYT
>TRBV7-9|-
ASSLDQGMWEKLF
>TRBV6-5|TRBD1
ASSLGDSGSPLH
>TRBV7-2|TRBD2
ASSSSPSGYTDTQY
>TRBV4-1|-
ASSSQVMGLTEAF
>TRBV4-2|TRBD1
ASSPRTGGASGANVLT
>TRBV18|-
ASSPAGQPNYGYT
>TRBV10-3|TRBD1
AISEWDSNQPQH
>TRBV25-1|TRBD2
ASSDTRLAGFQETQY
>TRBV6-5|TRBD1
ASRGQGAPYEQY
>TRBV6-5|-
ASSYSRGPQETQY
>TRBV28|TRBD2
ASTLAGDWAYEQY
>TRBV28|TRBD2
ASSRLAGGSYEQY
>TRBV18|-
ASSPQAGIFQETQY
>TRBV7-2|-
ASSLSHADTQY
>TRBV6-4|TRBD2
ASTSVAGGPETQY
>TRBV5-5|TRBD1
ASSLRTRGAGNQPQH
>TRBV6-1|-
ASSLIDYGYT
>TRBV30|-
AWSGGGGSH
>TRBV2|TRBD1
ASSSQGALTDTQY
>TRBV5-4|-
ASSVGDNNYGYT
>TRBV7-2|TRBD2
ASSLGLAEYNEQF
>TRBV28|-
ASSERQLTAQH
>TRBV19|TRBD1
ASRLGQGNYGYT
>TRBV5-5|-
ASSLQGITNEKLF
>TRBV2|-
ASSESRFPTGANVLT
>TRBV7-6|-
ASSLGTLKNEKLF
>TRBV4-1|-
ASSQEYSSGNTIY